These 25 T cell receptor beta chains were all obtained from the same sample, sequenced in a study of identical twins. One entry per CDR3 protein, called by TCRdb with MiXCR from the 5' RACE reads. The sample holds roughly 260,000 distinct CDR3 sequences, around 15% seen once. Sequencing was carried out using memory (CD45RO+) T cells sorted from blood. The source of these receptors is a woman younger than 30 in good health.

The V and J genes are TRBV2 and TRBJ1-1; D call uncertain. V lost 5 bases to trimming and J lost 4 bases, with 8 bases between them. This CDR3 comprises 12 residues. Germline V gene lookup returns CDR1 SNHLY and CDR2 FYNNEI. CDR3 DNA sequence: TGTGCCAGCAGTCGGTCTTCCACTGAAGCTTTCTTT. Encoded protein: CASSRSSTEAFF.

Here the CDR3 DNA reads TGTGCCAGCAAACACGGGTCGGAAACGAATACGCAGTATTTT. Protein product: CASKHGSETNTQYF. This chain connects TRBV6-2 or TRBV6-3 to TRBJ2-3; the D is unclear. Germline values: CDR1 MNHEY, CDR2 SVGEGT. The germline V and J ends were trimmed by 7 bases and 7 bases, with 18 bases remaining between them. CDR3 length equals 14 residues.

The sample holds a few counts of this clonotype. The J gene is TRBJ2-7, the V gene TRBV5-4, with 8 nucleotides matching TRBD2. This CDR3 has 15 amino acids. Germline CDR1 reads SGHNT; CDR2 reads YYREEE (reference sequence). Trimming at V came to 3 bases and at J to 6 bases, leaving 11 bases not matched to a gene. The CDR3 DNA reads TGTGCCAGCAGCTCCCCCGGGACTAGAACTTCCGAGCAGTACTTC. It is translated as CASSSPGTRTSEQYF.

This clonotype was detected ten times or more. V and J are TRBV29-1 and TRBJ1-4; D gene unclear. Looked up from germline, CDR1 is SQVTM and CDR2 is ANQGSEA. Trimming stripped 5 bases from V and 3 bases from J, with 7 bases between. CDR3 length: 12 amino acids. CDR3 loop: CSVSSANEKLFF. In nucleotides, the CDR3 is TGCAGCGTTTCTTCGGCTAATGAAAAACTGTTTTTT. The whole variable domain, filled in from reference TRBV29-1 and TRBJ1-4, reads SAVISQKPSRDICQRGTSLTIQCQVDSQVTMMFWYRQQPGQSLTLIATANQGSEATYESGFVIDKFPISRPNLTFSTLTVSNMSPEDSSIYLCSVSSANEKLFFGSGTQLSVL.

In its sample, this clonotype was seen a few times. CDR3 DNA sequence: TGTGCCTGGAGTGTACGGAGGTCCGGGACAGCTGGCTACACCTTC. It codes for CAWSVRRSGTAGYTF. The rearrangement links TRBV30 to TRBJ1-2; TRBD1 aligns across 7 bases. Germline loops: CDR1 GTSNPN, CDR2 SVGIG (reference sequence). The CDR3 sequence is 15 residues long. V shed 0 bases, J shed 7 bases, and the junction held 11 bases outside the gene matches.

The sample holds many counts of this clonotype. This sequence joins TRBV7-2 and TRBJ2-3, with D possibly being TRBD2 (6 bases). V lost 2 bases, J lost 4 bases, and 13 bases lay in between. This CDR3 has 15 amino acids. Per germline, CDR1 SGHTA and CDR2 FQGNSA. Here the CDR3 DNA reads TGTGCCAGCAGCTTAATGACTAGTACATCAGATACGCAGTATTTT. This codes for CASSLMTSTSDTQYF.

This rearrangement joins TRBV5-1 to TRBJ2-3; D ambiguous. Germline-derived CDR1 and CDR2 are SGHRS and YFSETQ. This CDR3 contains 16 residues. V lost 1 base and J 0 bases, leaving 12 bases between the germline ends. Here the CDR3 DNA reads TGCGCCAGCAGCTTGTCGGCAGGTACTAGCACAGATACGCAGTATTTT. Translation gives CASSLSAGTSTDTQYF.

This clonotype was observed a few times. The genes are TRBV4-1 and TRBJ2-1, with D possibly matching TRBD1 (6 bases). V dropped 1 base and J dropped 5 bases, with 15 bases sitting between them. The germline gives CDR1 MGHRA, CDR2 YSYEKL. This CDR3 is built from 16 residues. The CDR3 is CASSQGDIQLNNEQFF. CDR3 coding DNA: TGCGCCAGCAGCCAAGGGGACATACAGCTGAACAATGAGCAGTTCTTC.

This clonotype was seen a few times. V usage is TRBV9 and J usage is TRBJ1-1; a weak D match, TRBD1 (5 bases). V was cut by 1 base and J by 6 bases, with 10 bases left in between. CDR3 length equals 13 residues. CDR1 is SGDLS and CDR2 is YYNGEE in the germline V gene. The CDR3: CASSVFGGSEAFF. CDR3 DNA: TGTGCCAGCAGCGTATTCGGGGGGTCTGAAGCTTTCTTT.

There are a few counts of this clonotype. The rearrangement uses TRBV7-9 and TRBJ2-7; possible D gene TRBD2, 5 bases. Germline V gene lookup returns CDR1 SEHNR and CDR2 FQNEAQ (reference sequence). This CDR3 comprises 13 residues. Trimming took off 5 bases at V and 2 bases at J, with 10 bases between the two ends. The CDR3, as DNA: TGTGCCAGCAGCACCGGAGGACCCTACGAGCAGTACTTC. The encoded protein is CASSTGGPYEQYF.

The chain recombines TRBV6-5 with TRBJ1-4; D uncertain. CDR3 length: 16 residues. V gave up 2 bases and J gave up 7 bases, with 17 bases separating them. Germline lookup yields CDR1 MNHEY and CDR2 SVGAGI. The DNA of the CDR3 is TGTGCCAGCAGTTACGGAACCGGGCCAACAACTGAAAAACTGTTTTTT. Its protein is CASSYGTGPTTEKLFF.

This clonotype came up many times. This chain connects TRBV5-1 to TRBJ2-2; 12 nucleotides line up with TRBD2. Per the germline V gene, CDR1 is SGHRS and CDR2 is YFSETQ. V lost 0 bases, J lost 0 bases, and 0 bases stayed unmatched. CDR3 length: 17 amino acids. CDR3 loop: CASSLGLAGANTGELFF. The DNA for the CDR3 is TGCGCCAGCAGCTTGGGACTAGCGGGGGCGAACACCGGGGAGCTGTTTTTT.

This clonotype was recorded a few times. This rearrangement joins TRBV20-1 to TRBJ2-5; D is ambiguous. Trimming left V 4 bases short and J 1 base short, with 10 bases between. The CDR3 is made up of 13 amino acids. The germline V gene has CDR1 DFQATT and CDR2 SNEGSKA (reference sequence). The chain's CDR3 is CSAKVPAQETQYF. The CDR3 region has the DNA TGCAGTGCTAAGGTCCCAGCCCAAGAGACCCAGTACTTC.

The chain employs TRBV6-5 and TRBJ1-3; D uncertain. Trimming cost V 2 bases and J 4 bases, with 15 bases left between them. The germline gives CDR1 MNHEY, CDR2 SVGAGI. This CDR3 spans 16 amino acids. The CDR3 coding sequence is TGTGCCAGCAGTTACACCGGGCCGACCCTCGGAAACACCATATATTTT. This encodes CASSYTGPTLGNTIYF.

This clonotype was detected a few times. The chain recombines TRBV12-3 or TRBV12-4 with TRBJ1-1; no reliable D call. The CDR3 is 15 residues long. V gave up 5 bases and J gave up 2 bases, with 15 bases separating them. Here the CDR3 DNA reads TGTGCCAGCAGTCCCCCCCCGGGAGCTAACACTGAAGCTTTCTTT. It is translated as CASSPPPGANTEAFF.

This clonotype was counted many times. This sequence joins TRBV11-2 and TRBJ2-1; D not resolved. CDR1 and CDR2 (germline): SGHAT, FQNNGV. The length of the CDR3 is 11 residues. V dropped 5 bases and J dropped 12 bases, with 11 bases sitting between them. The DNA for the CDR3 is TGTGCCAGCAGCCCTACCTACGGGCAGTTCTTC. Translation: CASSPTYGQFF.

V is TRBV6-2 or TRBV6-3 and J is TRBJ1-2; the D is unclear. CDR1 is MNHEY and CDR2 is SVGEGT in the germline V gene. The germline V and J ends were trimmed by 5 bases and 5 bases, with 12 bases remaining between them. The CDR3 contains 13 residues. CDR3: CASSQLTGYGYTF. The CDR3 DNA reads as TGTGCCAGCAGTCAACTGACGGGTTATGGCTACACCTTC.

The chain joins TRBV12-3 or TRBV12-4 to TRBJ1-4, with D unclear. The ends were cut back, 2 bases at V and 5 bases at J, with 9 bases in the middle. This CDR3 spans 14 amino acids. CDR3 in amino acids: CASSLRLLNEKLFF. The DNA of the CDR3 is TGTGCCAGCAGTTTACGATTACTCAATGAAAAACTGTTTTTT.

The chain couples TRBV7-9 to TRBJ2-4; tentative D call: TRBD1 (6 bases). The CDR3 length is 16 residues. V lost 2 bases and J 8 bases, leaving 19 bases between the germline ends. CDR1 and CDR2 from the germline V gene are SEHNR and FQNEAQ (reference sequence). The CDR3 reads CASSLWGTQDRDIQYF. The CDR3, as DNA: TGTGCCAGCAGCTTATGGGGGACACAAGATCGGGACATTCAGTACTTC.

CDR3 region: CSARDSLGADTQYF. The CDR3 region has the DNA TGCAGTGCTAGAGACTCCCTCGGCGCAGATACGCAGTATTTT. The chain links TRBV20-1 to TRBJ2-3; D remains unclear. This CDR3 is 14 amino acids long. V lost 0 bases to trimming and J lost 4 bases, with 11 bases between them. Germline lookup yields CDR1 DFQATT and CDR2 SNEGSKA (reference sequence).

V is TRBV20-1 and J is TRBJ1-2, with 8 bases lining up with TRBD1. Germline trimming cut 3 bases from V and 4 bases from J; bases unmatched to any gene: 4. The CDR3 extends over 13 amino acids. Germline loops: CDR1 DFQATT, CDR2 SNEGSKA (reference sequence). The CDR3 DNA follows: TGCAGTGCTAGTTCCGACAGGGGCTATGGCTACACCTTC. This sequence encodes CSASSDRGYGYTF.

This clonotype was seen a few times. The rearrangement links TRBV5-1 to TRBJ1-2, with D perhaps matching TRBD1 (5 bases). The CDR3 has 17 residues. The germline V and J ends were trimmed by 0 bases and 8 bases, with 23 bases remaining between them. Germline V gives CDR1 SGHRS, CDR2 YFSETQ. CDR3 in amino acids: CASSLVGGGLQNTGYTF. CDR3 in DNA: TGCGCCAGCAGCTTGGTCGGTGGGGGACTACAAAATACGGGCTACACCTTC.

Regarding this clonotype: Compared with germline, one end of the junction differs, possibly owing to a read error. This chain joins TRBV7-7 and TRBJ2-5; TRBD2 aligns across 8 bases. This CDR3 contains 15 residues. Germline CDR1 reads SSHAT; CDR2 reads FNYEAQ (reference sequence). In DNA, the CDR3 is TGTGCTAGCAGCCTTTCTCCAGCGGGGGAAGAGACCCAGTACTTC. This codes for CASSLSPAGEETQYF.

V and J are TRBV11-2 and TRBJ2-3, with 8 nucleotides matching TRBD2. V gave up 3 bases and J gave up 1 base; unmatched junction bases: 6. In germline, CDR1 is SGHAT, CDR2 FQNNGV. The CDR3 runs 16 residues. CDR3 sequence (DNA): TGTGCCAGCAGCTTTCGCGCGGGGGGACGCACAGATACGCAGTATTTT. It translates to CASSFRAGGRTDTQYF.

This clonotype has only a few counts. This chain links TRBV5-4 with TRBJ2-1, with D possibly called TRBD1 or TRBD2 (6 bases each). Per the germline V gene, CDR1 is SGHNT and CDR2 is YYREEE (reference sequence). CDR3 length: 15 amino acids. The germline V and J ends were trimmed by 2 bases and 7 bases, with 16 bases remaining between them. The CDR3 loop reads CASSFEQGGRNEQFF. The CDR3 region has the DNA TGTGCCAGCAGCTTCGAACAGGGAGGTAGGAATGAGCAGTTCTTC.